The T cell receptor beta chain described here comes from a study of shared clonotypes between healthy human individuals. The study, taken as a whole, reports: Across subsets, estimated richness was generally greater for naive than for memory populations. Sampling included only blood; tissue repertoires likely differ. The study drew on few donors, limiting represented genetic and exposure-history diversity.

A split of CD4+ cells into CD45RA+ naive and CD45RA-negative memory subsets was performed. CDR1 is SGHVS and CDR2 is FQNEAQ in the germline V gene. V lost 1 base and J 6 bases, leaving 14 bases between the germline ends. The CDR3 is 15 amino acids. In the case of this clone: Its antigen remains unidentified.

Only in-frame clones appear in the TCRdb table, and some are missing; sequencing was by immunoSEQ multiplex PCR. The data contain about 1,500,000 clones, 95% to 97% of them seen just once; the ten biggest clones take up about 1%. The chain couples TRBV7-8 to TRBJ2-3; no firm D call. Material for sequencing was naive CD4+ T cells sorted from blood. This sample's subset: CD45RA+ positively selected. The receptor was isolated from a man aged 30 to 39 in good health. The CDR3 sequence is CASSLGGRIGDTQYF. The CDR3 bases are TGTGCCAGCAGCTTAGGAGGACGGATCGGGGATACGCAGTATTTT.